One and the same sample provided the 27 T cell receptor beta chains below, sequenced in a study of T cell responses to AZD1222 COVID-19 vaccine. Clones were read by immunoSEQ multiplex PCR, and TCRdb kept only the in-frame ones, dropping some. The sample yields some 80,000 clones, around 80% seen once. The input for sequencing was peripheral blood, taken 28 days after the second dose of the MenACWY control vaccine. These receptors came from an adult who received the MenACWY meningococcal vaccine as a control.

In its sample, this clone was seen once. The chain couples TRBV2 to TRBJ1-1; D may be TRBD1 (5 bases). Trimming shortened V by 6 bases and J by 3 bases, and 11 bases separated the two germline ends. The germline gives CDR1 SNHLY, CDR2 FYNNEI. There are 13 residues in the CDR3. The CDR3 region has the DNA TGTGCCAGCAGGAATCAGGGCGACACTGAAGCTTTCTTT. This encodes CASRNQGDTEAFF.

This chain connects TRBV10-1 to TRBJ2-3, with 10 bases identical to TRBD1. Trimming cost V 7 bases and J 7 bases; bases outside gene matches: 11. CDR1 is WNHNN, CDR2 SYGVQD, per germline (reference sequence). The CDR3 is 15 amino acids. The CDR3 sequence: CASTAGQGTGNTQYF. The CDR3 bases are TGCGCCAGCACGGCGGGACAGGGGACGGGGAATACGCAGTATTTT.

The chain is built from TRBV29-1 and TRBJ1-2, with a possible D match to TRBD1 (5 bases). The germline V gene encodes CDR1 SQVTM and CDR2 ANQGSEA. The CDR3 is 13 residues long. Trimming cost V 4 bases and J 2 bases, with 11 bases left between them. CDR3: CSVGPGGNYGYTF. The CDR3 DNA reads as TGCAGCGTTGGCCCCGGGGGAAACTATGGCTACACCTTC.

The V and J genes are TRBV30 and TRBJ2-2; TRBD1 agrees at 8 bases. Germline loops: CDR1 GTSNPN, CDR2 SVGIG (reference sequence). V trimming: 0 bases; J trimming: 3 bases; junction bases outside the gene matches: 15. The CDR3 runs 19 residues. The CDR3, as DNA: TGTGCCTGGAGTGTAGGGGTCTACAGGGGGAAGAAGTACACCGGGGAGCTGTTTTTT. Its protein is CAWSVGVYRGKKYTGELFF.

This sequence joins TRBV29-1 and TRBJ2-5, with D perhaps matching TRBD1 or TRBD2 (5 bases each). The CDR3 spans 14 residues. The V end lost 2 bases, the J end lost 1 base, and 11 bases lay between the germline ends. Germline V lookup: CDR1 SQVTM, CDR2 ANQGSEA. The CDR3, as DNA: TGCAGCGTTGAAAAAACCGGGGCCCAAGAGACCCAGTACTTC. It translates to CSVEKTGAQETQYF.

The chain has TRBV6-6 and TRBJ1-2, with unresolved D. Germline CDR1 MNHNY, CDR2 SVGAGI (reference sequence). V gave up 4 bases and J gave up 1 base, with 16 bases separating them. The CDR3 consists of 16 residues. CDR3 DNA: TGTGCCAGCAGTTCCATACAACCTTGGGTTAACTATGGCTACACCTTC. Translated, it gives CASSSIQPWVNYGYTF.

The chain has TRBV19 and TRBJ2-3; a weak D match, TRBD1 (6 bases). V lost 7 bases and J lost 0, with 17 bases in between. The CDR3 contains 16 residues. From germline, CDR1 is LNHDA and CDR2 SQIVND (reference sequence). The CDR3 DNA reads as TGTGCCAGTAAGGAGAGGGGGTATACTAGCACAGATACGCAGTATTTT. This translates into CASKERGYTSTDTQYF.

The chain combines TRBV2 with TRBJ1-2, with D perhaps matching TRBD1 (5 bases). Trimming stripped 8 bases from V and 8 bases from J, with 12 bases between. The CDR3 sequence is 11 residues long. Germline V gives CDR1 SNHLY, CDR2 FYNNEI. The DNA of the CDR3 is TGTGCCAGCTGGGGACGAGACGGCTACACCTTC. It is translated as CASWGRDGYTF.

The chain has TRBV5-1 and TRBJ1-1, with D unresolved. CDR3 size: 14 residues. In germline, CDR1 is SGHRS, CDR2 YFSETQ. V gave up 3 bases and J gave up 2 bases, with 11 bases separating them. The CDR3 region is CASSSLTVNTEAFF. Written as DNA, the CDR3 is TGCGCCAGCAGCTCTTTGACGGTTAACACTGAAGCTTTCTTT.

This clone has only a few counts. The genes are TRBV2 and TRBJ1-5; D is ambiguous. Trimming removed 6 bases at V and 2 bases at J, with 20 bases between. Per germline, CDR1 SNHLY and CDR2 FYNNEI. The length of the CDR3 is 17 residues. CDR3 amino acids: CASSAGPASLGNQPQHF. CDR3 sequence (DNA): TGTGCCAGCAGCGCCGGGCCGGCCTCCTTGGGCAATCAGCCCCAGCATTTT.

In its sample, this clone was seen many times. J is TRBJ2-7 and V is TRBV3-1 (or the pseudogene TRBV3-2); 8 nucleotides align to TRBD1. The length of the CDR3 is 13 residues. The J segment lost 2 bases and the V segment lost 4 bases, leaving 1 base of the junction unmatched. CDR1 LGHDT and CDR2 YNNKEL come from the germline V gene (reference sequence). CDR3 protein: CASSPTGAYEQYF. CDR3 in DNA: TGTGCCAGCAGCCCGACAGGGGCCTACGAGCAGTACTTC.

This chain links TRBV7-6 with TRBJ2-1, with D perhaps assigned TRBD1 or TRBD2 (6 bases each). This CDR3 has 15 residues. Trimming pared 0 bases from V and 9 bases from J, leaving 15 bases between. The germline V gene encodes CDR1 SGHVS and CDR2 FNYEAQ. CDR3 in amino acids: CASSLAPGGGGEQFF. CDR3 DNA: TGTGCCAGCAGCTTAGCTCCAGGAGGGGGTGGTGAGCAGTTCTTC.

The J gene is TRBJ2-3, the V gene TRBV9; 10 positions agree with TRBD2. V lost 3 bases to trimming and J lost 4 bases; unmatched junction nucleotides: 8. This CDR3 is built from 16 residues. Germline-derived CDR1 and CDR2 are SGDLS and YYNGEE. CDR3 nucleotide sequence: TGTGCCAGCAGCGCGGGACTAGCGTTGGTTGCAGATACGCAGTATTTT. Translating gives CASSAGLALVADTQYF.

The rearrangement joins TRBV12-3 or TRBV12-4 to TRBJ1-1; no clear D. CDR3 size: 12 residues. Trimming shortened V by 5 bases and J by 1 base, and 5 bases separated the two germline ends. The CDR3 here is CASSPRNTEAFF. The DNA for the CDR3 is TGTGCCAGCAGTCCCAGGAACACTGAAGCTTTCTTT.

The chain is built from TRBV2 and TRBJ2-1; D is perhaps TRBD1 (5 bases). Trimming pared 2 bases from V and 0 bases from J, leaving 8 bases between. The CDR3 is 15 amino acids. CDR1 is SNHLY and CDR2 is FYNNEI in the germline V gene. The CDR3, as DNA: TGTGCCAGCAGTGAAAGGGGTAACTCCTACAATGAGCAGTTCTTC. Its protein is CASSERGNSYNEQFF.

V gene TRBV2 combines with J gene TRBJ1-2, with a tentative D call TRBD1 (6 bases). The germline V gene encodes CDR1 SNHLY and CDR2 FYNNEI. This CDR3 has 12 residues. Trimming pared 5 bases from V and 8 bases from J, leaving 12 bases between. CDR3 DNA: TGTGCCAGCAGTCCAGGGGTTCGGGGCTACACCTTC. Its translation is CASSPGVRGYTF.

This chain connects TRBV6-5 to TRBJ1-2, with 7 bases lining up with TRBD1. V lost 6 bases and J lost 8; bases outside the gene matches: 6. The germline CDR1 and CDR2 sequences are MNHEY and SVGAGI. The CDR3 loop spans 12 amino acids. CDR3 sequence reads: CASSPQGFGYTF. The CDR3 bases are TGTGCCAGCAGCCCACAGGGGTTCGGCTACACCTTC.

The chain employs TRBV7-2 and TRBJ1-1; D may be TRBD1 (5 bases). The germline V gene has CDR1 SGHTA and CDR2 FQGNSA. The CDR3 length is 15 residues. With 5 bases removed from V and 6 bases from J, the gap between germline ends came to 19 bases. The CDR3 DNA reads TGTGCCAGCAGCATTCGACCGGGACCCCGAGCTGAAGCTTTCTTT. Its translation is CASSIRPGPRAEAFF.

In this sample, this clone is medium-sized. The chain joins TRBV20-1 to TRBJ1-1, with D unresolved. From germline, CDR1 is DFQATT and CDR2 SNEGSKA (reference sequence). The CDR3 has 11 amino acids. V shed 3 bases and J shed 1 base, with 3 bases lying between them. The CDR3 is CSASGNTEAFF. In nucleotides, the CDR3 is TGCAGTGCTAGCGGGAACACTGAAGCTTTCTTT.

The chain uses TRBV30 and TRBJ1-3; TRBD1 matches 7 bases. Looked up from germline, CDR1 is GTSNPN and CDR2 is SVGIG (reference sequence). Germline trimming cut 5 bases from V and 0 bases from J; bases unmatched to any gene: 10. The CDR3 totals 16 residues. The CDR3: CAWCPPAGGSGNTIYF. CDR3 bases: TGTGCCTGGTGTCCCCCCGCAGGGGGCTCTGGAAACACCATATATTTT.

V gene TRBV28 combines with J gene TRBJ1-5; TRBD1 matches 10 bases. The junction had 6 bases not matched to a gene; V was cut back by 3 bases and J by 7 bases. Germline values: CDR1 MDHEN, CDR2 SYDVKM. This CDR3 is built from 15 residues. CDR3 nucleotides: TGTGCCAGCAGTTTGGGGACAGGGGCGGTACAGCCCCAGCATTTT. Translation: CASSLGTGAVQPQHF.

This chain links TRBV5-1 with TRBJ2-7; the D gene is possibly TRBD1 (6 bases). This CDR3 has 13 residues. Germline lookup yields CDR1 SGHRS and CDR2 YFSETQ. Trimming took 0 bases from V and 6 from J, leaving 10 bases between them. Here the CDR3 DNA reads TGCGCCAGCAGCTTGGCACAGGGTTCCGAGCAGTACTTC. It is translated as CASSLAQGSEQYF.

This chain links TRBV5-6 with TRBJ2-7, with D possibly TRBD1 on 5 matching bases. CDR3 size: 14 residues. The V gene's germline CDR1 is SGHDT and CDR2 YYEEEE. Between the trimmed V and J ends, which lost 3 bases and 3 bases, there was a span of 13 bases. DNA of the CDR3: TGTGCCAGCAGCTCAATGGGGCCTGGCTACGAGCAGTACTTC. Amino acids: CASSSMGPGYEQYF.

CDR3 DNA: TGTGCCAGCAGCCCGGGCCCGAACACTGAAGCTTTCTTT. Translating gives CASSPGPNTEAFF. The chain couples TRBV27 to TRBJ1-1; no firm D call. V lost 6 bases, J lost 1 base, and 9 bases lay in between. The CDR3 sequence is 13 residues long. Germline CDR1 and CDR2: MNHEY and SMNVEV (reference sequence).

The V call is TRBV7-9, the J call TRBJ2-7; D might be TRBD1 (5 bases). The CDR3 spans 15 residues. V lost 5 bases, J lost 6 bases, and 20 bases lay in between. CDR1 SEHNR and CDR2 FQNEAQ come from the germline V gene (reference sequence). The CDR3 coding sequence is TGTGCCAGCAGCCGCGACAGCTCAAGCCATCGCGAGCAGTACTTC. Amino acids: CASSRDSSSHREQYF.

There are a few counts of this clone. The rearrangement joins TRBV7-9 to TRBJ1-2; TRBD1 aligns across 7 bases. The CDR3 covers 12 residues. Germline V CDR1 and CDR2: SEHNR, FQNEAQ (reference sequence). With 5 bases clipped from V and 5 bases from J, the junction kept 2 bases outside the gene matches. The CDR3 loop is CASSGGQYGYTF. DNA for the CDR3: TGTGCCAGCAGCGGGGGACAGTATGGCTACACCTTC.

The V and J genes are TRBV7-6 and TRBJ1-5, with D unresolved. The CDR3 runs 13 residues. The V end was cut by 2 bases, the J end by 6 bases, with 8 bases between. Germline V gene data show CDR1 as SGHVS and CDR2 as FNYEAQ. CDR3 region: CASSLFPGQPQHF. CDR3 sequence (DNA): TGTGCCAGCAGCTTATTCCCCGGTCAGCCCCAGCATTTT.